This T cell receptor beta chain was observed in a study of blood T cell repertoires in COVID-19. Study as a whole: Sources were T cells, B-cell-depleted T cells, or PBMCs; the material itself was cDNA or gDNA.

Germline-derived CDR1 and CDR2 are LNHNV and YYDKDF (reference sequence). CDR3 length: 16 amino acids. Trimming left V 0 bases short and J 0 bases short, with 9 bases between. Sequencing used immunoSEQ multiplex PCR; TCRdb keeps in-frame clones, though not all of them. The sample holds 250,000 to 350,000 clones; about 85% are singletons and the top ten take about 2.2%. This clone was observed a few times. The clonotype originates from a woman between 50 and 59 years old who had recovered from COVID-19. V and J are TRBV15 and TRBJ2-1; D remains ambiguous. The sequenced material came from peripheral blood. CDR3 sequence (DNA): TGTGCCACCAGCAGAGATCTGGCTAGCTCCTACAATGAGCAGTTCTTC. This codes for CATSRDLASSYNEQFF.